This T cell receptor (beta chain) derives from a study of CD8 T cells in Susac syndrome. Study-level background: Clinically active disease was present in about 6 of the sequenced Susac syndrome patients. Roughly eight of these patients were in remission.

Random hexamers were used to reverse transcribe the RNA input (roughly 0.5 to 1 ug). The authors amplified TCR beta CDR3 across 54 Vbeta and 13 Jbeta using immunoSEQ multiplex PCR. TCRdb fed the immunoSEQ multiplex PCR reads into MiXCR, producing one record per CDR3 protein. The repertoire holds 95,000 to 150,000 distinct CDR3 sequences, 85% to 95% seen once, with about 0.28% in the top ten. From blood CD8+ and CD4+ T cells, TCR beta sequences were generated. Patients with Susac syndrome met diagnostic criteria that were recently defined for definite or probable disease. This CDR3 spans 15 amino acids. Unmatched junction bases numbered 8, after V lost 6 bases and J lost 2 bases.

This receptor was identified in a human donor with Susac syndrome. The rearrangement uses TRBV12-3 or TRBV12-4 and TRBJ2-3; 7 bases line up with TRBD1. The sample taken for sequencing was CD8+ T cells from PBMCs. The CDR3 here is CASSPGTALTDTQYF. The CDR3 coding sequence is TGTGCCAGCAGCCCCGGGACAGCACTCACAGATACGCAGTATTTT.